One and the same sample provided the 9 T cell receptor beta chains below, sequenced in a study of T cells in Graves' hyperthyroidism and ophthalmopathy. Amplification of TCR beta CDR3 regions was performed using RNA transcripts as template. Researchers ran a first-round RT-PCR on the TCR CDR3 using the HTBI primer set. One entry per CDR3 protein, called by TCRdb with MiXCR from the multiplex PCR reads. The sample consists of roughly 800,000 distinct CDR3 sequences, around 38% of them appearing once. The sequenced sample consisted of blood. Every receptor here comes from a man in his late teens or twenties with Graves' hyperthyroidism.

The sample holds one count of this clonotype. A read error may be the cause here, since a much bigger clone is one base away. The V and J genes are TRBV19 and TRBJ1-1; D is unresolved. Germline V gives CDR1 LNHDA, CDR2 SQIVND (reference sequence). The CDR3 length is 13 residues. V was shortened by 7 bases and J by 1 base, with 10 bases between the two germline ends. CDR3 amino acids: CASKGRQNTEAFF. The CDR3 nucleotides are TGTGCCAGTAAAGGCAGACAGAACACTGAAGCTTTCTTT. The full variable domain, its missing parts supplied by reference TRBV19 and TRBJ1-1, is DGGITQSPKYLFRKEGQNVTLSCEQNLNHDAMYWYRQDPGQGLRLIYYSQIVNDFQKGDIAEGYSVSREKKESFPLTVTSAQKNPTAFYLCASKGRQNTEAFFGQGTRLTVV.

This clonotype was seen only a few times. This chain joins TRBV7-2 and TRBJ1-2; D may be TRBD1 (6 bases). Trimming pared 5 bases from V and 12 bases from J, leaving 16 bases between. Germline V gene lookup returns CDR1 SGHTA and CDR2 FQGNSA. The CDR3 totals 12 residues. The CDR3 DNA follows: TGTGCCAGCAGCCTGGGGACACAAGTACACACCTTC. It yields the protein CASSLGTQVHTF.

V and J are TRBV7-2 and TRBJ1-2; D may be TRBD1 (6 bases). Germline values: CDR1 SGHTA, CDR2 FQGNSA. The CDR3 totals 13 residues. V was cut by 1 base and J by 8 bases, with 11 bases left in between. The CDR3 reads CASSLVRGEGYTF. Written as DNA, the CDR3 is TGTGCCAGCAGCTTAGTCAGGGGAGAGGGCTACACCTTC. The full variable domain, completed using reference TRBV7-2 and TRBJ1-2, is GAGVSQSPSNKVTEKGKDVELRCDPISGHTALYWYRQSLGQGLEFLIYFQGNSAPDKSGLPSDRFSAERTGGSVSTLTIQRTQQEDSAVYLCASSLVRGEGYTFGSGTRLTVV.

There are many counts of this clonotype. The CDR3 is CAISSDASGNTIYF. The CDR3 DNA sequence: TGTGCCATCAGCTCGGACGCCTCTGGAAACACCATATATTTT. The V call is TRBV10-3, the J call TRBJ1-3; no clear D gene. In germline, CDR1 is ENHRY, CDR2 SYGVKD. This CDR3 is built from 14 residues. V lost 6 bases and J 0 bases, leaving 9 bases between the germline ends.

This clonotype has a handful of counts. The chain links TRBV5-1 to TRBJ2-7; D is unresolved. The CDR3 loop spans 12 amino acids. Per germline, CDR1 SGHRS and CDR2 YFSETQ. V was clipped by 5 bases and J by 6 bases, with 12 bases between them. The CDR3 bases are TGCGCCAGCAGGATAGAATCGGGCGAGCAGTACTTC. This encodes CASRIESGEQYF.

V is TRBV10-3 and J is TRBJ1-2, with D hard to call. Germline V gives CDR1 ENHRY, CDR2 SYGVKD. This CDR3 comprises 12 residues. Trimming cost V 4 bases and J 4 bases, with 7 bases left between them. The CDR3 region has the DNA TGTGCCATCAGTGGCCAGGCCTATGGCTACACCTTC. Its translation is CAISGQAYGYTF.

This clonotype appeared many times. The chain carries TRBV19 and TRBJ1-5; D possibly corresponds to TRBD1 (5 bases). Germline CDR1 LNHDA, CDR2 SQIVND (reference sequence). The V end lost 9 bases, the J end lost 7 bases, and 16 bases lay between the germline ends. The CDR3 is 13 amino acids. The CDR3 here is CASSPGSGQPQHF. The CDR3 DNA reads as TGTGCCAGCAGCCCAGGGTCCGGACAGCCCCAGCATTTT.

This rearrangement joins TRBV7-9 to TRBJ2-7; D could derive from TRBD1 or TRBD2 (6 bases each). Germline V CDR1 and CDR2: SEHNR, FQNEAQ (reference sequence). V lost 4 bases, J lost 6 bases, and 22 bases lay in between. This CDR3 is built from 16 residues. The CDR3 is CASSSPGGTSMAEQYF. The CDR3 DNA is TGTGCCAGCAGCTCTCCCGGCGGGACATCCATGGCCGAGCAGTACTTC.

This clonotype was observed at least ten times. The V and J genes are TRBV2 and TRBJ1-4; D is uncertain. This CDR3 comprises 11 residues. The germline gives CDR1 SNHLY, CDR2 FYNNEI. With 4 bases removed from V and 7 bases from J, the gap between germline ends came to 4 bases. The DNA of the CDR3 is TGTGCCAGCAGTGTGGGTGAAAAACTGTTTTTT. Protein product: CASSVGEKLFF.